This T cell receptor beta chain originates from a study of T cell clonality in common variable immunodeficiency. Heparinized whole blood, roughly 5 to 8.5 ml, came from each donor. Generated by immunoSEQ multiplex PCR, the TCRdb table keeps only in-frame clones and is missing some. The sample presents roughly 30,000 clones, none singletons. This clone was seen at least ten times. Its antigen is unknown. The missing CDR3 end, 3 residues past where the read stops, is filled in from the germline J gene. The germline V gene has CDR1 LNHDA and CDR2 SQIVND (reference sequence). V was pared by 2 bases and J by 5 bases, with 12 bases between. The CDR3 has 14 residues. General study points: Authors noted CVID clonality's cause needs subpopulation repertoire sequencing.

The clonotype originates from a person between 18 and 75 years old in good health. The chain employs TRBV19 and TRBJ2-5; D is possibly TRBD2 (5 bases). The sequencing input was peripheral blood mononuclear cells. The CDR3 here is CASSIRGGEETQYF. Incomplete CDR3 DNA: TGTGCCAGTAGTATACGGGGTGGTGAGGAGACC.